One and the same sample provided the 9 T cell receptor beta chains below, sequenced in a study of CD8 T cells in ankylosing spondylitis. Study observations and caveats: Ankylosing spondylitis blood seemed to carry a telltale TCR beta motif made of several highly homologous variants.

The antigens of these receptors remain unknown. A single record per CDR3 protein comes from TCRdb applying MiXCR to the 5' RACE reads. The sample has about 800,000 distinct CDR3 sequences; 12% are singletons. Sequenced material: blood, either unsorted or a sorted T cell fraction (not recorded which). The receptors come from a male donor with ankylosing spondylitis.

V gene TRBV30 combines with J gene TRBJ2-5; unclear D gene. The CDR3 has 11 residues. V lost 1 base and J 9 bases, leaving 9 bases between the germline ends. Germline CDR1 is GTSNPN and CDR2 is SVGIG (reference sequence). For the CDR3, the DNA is TGTGCCTGGAGTGCCTCGGTGTCCCAGTACTTC. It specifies CAWSASVSQYF.

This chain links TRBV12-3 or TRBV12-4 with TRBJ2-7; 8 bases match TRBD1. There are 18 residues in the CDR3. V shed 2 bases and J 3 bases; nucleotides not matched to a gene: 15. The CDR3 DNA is TGTGCCAGCAGTTTATGGGACAGGAAGCTCTTAGGGAACTACGAGCAGTACTTC. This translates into CASSLWDRKLLGNYEQYF.

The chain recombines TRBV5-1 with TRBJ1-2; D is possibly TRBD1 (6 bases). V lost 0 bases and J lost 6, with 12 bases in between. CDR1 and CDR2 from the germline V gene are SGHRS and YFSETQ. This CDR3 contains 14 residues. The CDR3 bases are TGCGCCAGCAGCTTGGAACAGGGCTCGGATGGCTACACCTTC. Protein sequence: CASSLEQGSDGYTF.

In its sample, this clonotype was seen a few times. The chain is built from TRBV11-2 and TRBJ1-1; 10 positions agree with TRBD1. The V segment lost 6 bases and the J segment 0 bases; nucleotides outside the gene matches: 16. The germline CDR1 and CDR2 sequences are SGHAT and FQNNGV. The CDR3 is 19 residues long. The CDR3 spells CASSSRKRTGGSMNTEAFF. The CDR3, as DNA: TGTGCCAGCAGTTCCAGAAAGCGGACAGGGGGTTCCATGAACACTGAAGCTTTCTTT.

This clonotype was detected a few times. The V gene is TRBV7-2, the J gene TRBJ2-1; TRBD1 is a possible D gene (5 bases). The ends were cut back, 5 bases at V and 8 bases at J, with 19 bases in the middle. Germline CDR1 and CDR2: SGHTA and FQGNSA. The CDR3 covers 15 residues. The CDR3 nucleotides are TGTGCCAGCAGCCCCCTCCCAGGCAGGGTGTATGAGCAGTTCTTC. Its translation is CASSPLPGRVYEQFF.

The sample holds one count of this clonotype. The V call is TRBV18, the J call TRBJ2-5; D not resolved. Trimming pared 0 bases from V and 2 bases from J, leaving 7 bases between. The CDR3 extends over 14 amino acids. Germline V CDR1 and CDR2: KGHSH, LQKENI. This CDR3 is CASSPPSEQETQYF. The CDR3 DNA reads TGTGCCAGCTCACCACCTTCAGAGCAAGAGACCCAGTACTTC.

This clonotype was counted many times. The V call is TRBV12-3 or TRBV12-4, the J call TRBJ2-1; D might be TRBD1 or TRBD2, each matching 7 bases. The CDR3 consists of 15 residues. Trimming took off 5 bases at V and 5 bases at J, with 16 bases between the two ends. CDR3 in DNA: TGTGCCAGCAGTCCCAGGGGGGGAGGACACAATGAGCAGTTCTTC. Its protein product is CASSPRGGGHNEQFF.

The CDR3 DNA reads TGCAGTGCTAGGGGGCCAAAAGGCAACAATGAGCAGTTCTTC. It translates to CSARGPKGNNEQFF. V and J are TRBV20-1 and TRBJ2-1; D is possibly TRBD1 (5 bases). CDR1 DFQATT and CDR2 SNEGSKA come from the germline V gene (reference sequence). V gave up 3 bases and J gave up 5 bases, with 14 bases separating them. CDR3 length: 14 amino acids.

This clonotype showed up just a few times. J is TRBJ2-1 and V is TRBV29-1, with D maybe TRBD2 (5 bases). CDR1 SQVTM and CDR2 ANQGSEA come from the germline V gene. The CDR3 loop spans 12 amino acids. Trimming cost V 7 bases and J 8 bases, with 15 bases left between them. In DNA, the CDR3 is TGCAGCGCTGGACGGGGTGGCGATGAGCAGTTCTTC. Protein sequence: CSAGRGGDEQFF.